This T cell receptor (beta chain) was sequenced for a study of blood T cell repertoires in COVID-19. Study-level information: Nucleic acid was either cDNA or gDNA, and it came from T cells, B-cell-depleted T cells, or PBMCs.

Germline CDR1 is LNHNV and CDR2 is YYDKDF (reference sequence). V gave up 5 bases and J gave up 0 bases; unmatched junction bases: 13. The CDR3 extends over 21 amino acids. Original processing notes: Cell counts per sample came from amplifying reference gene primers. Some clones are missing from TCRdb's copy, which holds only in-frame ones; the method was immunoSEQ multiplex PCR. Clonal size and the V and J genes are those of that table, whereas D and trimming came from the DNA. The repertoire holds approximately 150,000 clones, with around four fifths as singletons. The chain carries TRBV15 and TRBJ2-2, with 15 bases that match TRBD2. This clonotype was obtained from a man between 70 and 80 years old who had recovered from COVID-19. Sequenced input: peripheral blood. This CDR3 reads CATSGFKRTSGRGSNTGELFF. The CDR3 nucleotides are TGTGCCACCAGCGGGTTCAAAAGGACTAGCGGGAGGGGATCGAACACCGGGGAGCTGTTTTTT. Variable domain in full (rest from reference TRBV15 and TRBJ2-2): DAMVIQNPRYQVTQFGKPVTLSCSQTLNHNVMYWYQQKSSQAPKLLFHYYDKDFNNEADTPDNFQSRRPNTSFCFLDIRSPGLGDTAMYLCATSGFKRTSGRGSNTGELFFGEGSRLTVL.